This is a list of T cell receptor beta chains from one sample in a study of T-cell memory formation after mild COVID-19. Using its own MiXCR run on the 5' RACE reads, TCRdb lists one record per CDR3 protein. The top ten clones hold 3.5% to 4% of a sample with under 300,000 distinct CDR3 sequences, about 15% of them seen once. The sample consisted of PBMCs or a T cell subset sorted from them (not recorded which). All receptors come from a man younger than 35 who had mild COVID-19 (a few samples of this study predate the infection). Cell type and time point are not known. CDR3s leave out the opening cysteine and the closing phenylalanine or tryptophan. Expanded clones are given a class, and other clones once, few, many or no size at all.

CDR3: ASSFRTGESSYEQY
J: TRBJ2-7
length: 14
V: TRBV5-1
size: NA

CDR3: SASNNDIQY
J: TRBJ2-4
length: 9
V: TRBV20-1
size: few

CDR3: ASSSSPGIMNTEAF
J: TRBJ1-1
length: 14
V: TRBV6-5
size: NA

CDR3: ASRRDAVYEQY
J: TRBJ2-7
length: 11
V: TRBV6-2/TRBV6-3
size: many

CDR3: ASSFFNTEAF
J: TRBJ1-1
length: 10
V: TRBV7-2
size: few

CDR3: ASSLEAPNNEQF
J: TRBJ2-1
length: 12
V: TRBV12-3/TRBV12-4
size: NA

CDR3: ATSRGVNTEAF
J: TRBJ1-1
length: 11
V: TRBV15
size: few

CDR3: ASSKGEDQPQH
J: TRBJ1-5
length: 11
V: TRBV21-1
size: once

CDR3: ASSLQGAPGYGYT
J: TRBJ1-2
length: 13
V: TRBV7-9
size: few

CDR3: SATAGLAGGPGTDTQY
J: TRBJ2-3
length: 16
V: TRBV20-1
size: NA

CDR3: ASRPGHNEKLF
J: TRBJ1-4
length: 11
V: TRBV12-3/TRBV12-4
size: many

CDR3: ASSLTGTSYEQY
J: TRBJ2-7
length: 12
V: TRBV7-8
size: many

CDR3: ASSQSGTGEREQY
J: TRBJ2-7
length: 13
V: TRBV6-5
size: NA

CDR3: SAERTGQFSGEQF
J: TRBJ2-1
length: 13
V: TRBV20-1
size: NA

CDR3: ASSSFNTEAF
J: TRBJ1-1
length: 10
V: TRBV18
size: NA

CDR3: SAPAIGGWETQY
J: TRBJ2-5
length: 12
V: TRBV20-1
size: NA

CDR3: ATSDPQGAYT
J: TRBJ1-2
length: 10
V: TRBV24-1
size: NA

CDR3: ASSHGQGTRGTDTQY
J: TRBJ2-3
length: 15
V: TRBV19
size: few

CDR3: ASSSGSSGQPQH
J: TRBJ1-5
length: 12
V: TRBV7-2
size: few

CDR3: ASTRGGAWTEAF
J: TRBJ1-1
length: 12
V: TRBV6-1
size: NA

CDR3: ASSSLAGQPQH
J: TRBJ1-5
length: 11
V: TRBV7-2
size: NA

CDR3: ASSQDFGNTIY
J: TRBJ1-3
length: 11
V: TRBV4-3
size: NA

CDR3: ASSAGRSYGYT
J: TRBJ1-2
length: 11
V: TRBV28
size: once

CDR3: ASIGQALAGIHEQF
J: TRBJ2-1
length: 14
V: TRBV28
size: NA

CDR3: ASSLRQGGTNEKLF
J: TRBJ1-4
length: 14
V: TRBV11-2
size: few

CDR3: ASSAIDRGSTQPQH
J: TRBJ1-5
length: 14
V: TRBV4-1
size: many

CDR3: ASSQGVVTDQPQH
J: TRBJ1-5
length: 13
V: TRBV7-8
size: NA

CDR3: ASSASANQPQH
J: TRBJ1-5
length: 11
V: TRBV6-4
size: NA

CDR3: ASSASGPYGYT
J: TRBJ1-2
length: 11
V: TRBV9
size: NA